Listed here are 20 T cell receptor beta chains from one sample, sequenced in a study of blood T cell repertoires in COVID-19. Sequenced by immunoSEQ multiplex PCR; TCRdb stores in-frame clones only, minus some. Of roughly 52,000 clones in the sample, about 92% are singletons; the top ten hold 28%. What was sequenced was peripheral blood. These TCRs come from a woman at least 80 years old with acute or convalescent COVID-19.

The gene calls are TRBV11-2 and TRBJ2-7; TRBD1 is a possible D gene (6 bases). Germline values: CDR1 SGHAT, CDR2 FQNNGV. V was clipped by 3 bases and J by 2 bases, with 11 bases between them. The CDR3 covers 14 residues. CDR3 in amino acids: CASSFRGTAYEQYF. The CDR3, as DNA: TGTGCCAGCAGCTTCAGGGGAACGGCCTACGAGCAGTACTTC.

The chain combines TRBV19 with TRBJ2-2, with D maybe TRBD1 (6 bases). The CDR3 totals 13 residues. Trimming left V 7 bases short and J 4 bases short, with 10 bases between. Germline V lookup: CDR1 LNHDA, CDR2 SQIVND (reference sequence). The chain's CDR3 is CASKGGFTGELFF. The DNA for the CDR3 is TGTGCCAGTAAAGGGGGTTTCACCGGGGAGCTGTTTTTT.

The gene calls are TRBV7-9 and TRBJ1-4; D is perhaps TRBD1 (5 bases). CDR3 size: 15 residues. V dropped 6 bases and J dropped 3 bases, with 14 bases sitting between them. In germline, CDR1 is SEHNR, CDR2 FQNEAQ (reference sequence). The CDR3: CASSPGGGANEKLFF. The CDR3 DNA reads TGTGCCAGCAGTCCCGGGGGAGGGGCTAATGAAAAACTGTTTTTT.

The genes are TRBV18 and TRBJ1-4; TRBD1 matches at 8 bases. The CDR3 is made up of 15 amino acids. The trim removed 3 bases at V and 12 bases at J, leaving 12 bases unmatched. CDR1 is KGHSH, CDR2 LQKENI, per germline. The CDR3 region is CASSPTGARPGELFF. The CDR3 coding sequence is TGTGCCAGCTCACCGACAGGGGCTCGACCCGGAGAACTGTTTTTT.

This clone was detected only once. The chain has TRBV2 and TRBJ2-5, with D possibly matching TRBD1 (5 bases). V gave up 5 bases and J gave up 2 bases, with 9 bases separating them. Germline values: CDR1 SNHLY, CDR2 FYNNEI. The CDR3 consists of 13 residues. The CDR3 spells CASSRQIQETQYF. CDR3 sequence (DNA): TGTGCCAGCAGTCGACAGATACAAGAGACCCAGTACTTC.

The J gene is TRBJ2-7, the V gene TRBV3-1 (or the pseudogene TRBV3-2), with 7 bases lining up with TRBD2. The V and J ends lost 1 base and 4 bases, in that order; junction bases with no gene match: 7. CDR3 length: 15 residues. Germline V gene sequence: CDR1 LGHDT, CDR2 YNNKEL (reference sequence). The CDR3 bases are TGTGCCAGCAGCCAAGGCCAGGGAGGGTTTTACGAGCAGTACTTC. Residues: CASSQGQGGFYEQYF.

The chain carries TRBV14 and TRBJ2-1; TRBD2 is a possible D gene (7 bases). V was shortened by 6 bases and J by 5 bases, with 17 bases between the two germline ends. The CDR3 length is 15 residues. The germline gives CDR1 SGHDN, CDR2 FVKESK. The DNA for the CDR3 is TGTGCCAGCAGTCGCATGGGGGGGCCCGACAATGAGCAGTTCTTC. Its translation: CASSRMGGPDNEQFF.

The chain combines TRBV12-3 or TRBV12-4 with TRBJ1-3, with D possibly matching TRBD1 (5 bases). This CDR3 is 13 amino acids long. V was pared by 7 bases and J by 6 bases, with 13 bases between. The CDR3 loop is CASTGRGENTIYF. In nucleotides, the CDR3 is TGTGCCAGCACCGGGCGGGGGGAAAACACCATATATTTT.

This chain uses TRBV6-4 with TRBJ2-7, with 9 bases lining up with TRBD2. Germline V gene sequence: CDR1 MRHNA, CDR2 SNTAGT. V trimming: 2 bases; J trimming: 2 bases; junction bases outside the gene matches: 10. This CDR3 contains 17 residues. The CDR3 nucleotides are TGTGCCAGCAGTGACAGGCGGGGGGGCCGAAACACCTACGAGCAGTACTTC. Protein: CASSDRRGGRNTYEQYF.

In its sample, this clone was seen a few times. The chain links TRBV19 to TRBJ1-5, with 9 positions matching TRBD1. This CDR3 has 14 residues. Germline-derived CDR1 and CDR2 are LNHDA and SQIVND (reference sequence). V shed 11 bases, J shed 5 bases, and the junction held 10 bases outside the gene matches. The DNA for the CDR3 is TGTGCCTCTCGAAGGGACAGGGTAGATCAGCCCCAGCATTTT. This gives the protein CASRRDRVDQPQHF.

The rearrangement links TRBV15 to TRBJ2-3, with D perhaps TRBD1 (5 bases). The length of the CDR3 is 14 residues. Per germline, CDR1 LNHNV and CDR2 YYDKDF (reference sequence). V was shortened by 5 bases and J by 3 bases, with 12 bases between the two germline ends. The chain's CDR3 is CATSGVKGTDTQYF. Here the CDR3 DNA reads TGTGCCACCAGCGGGGTAAAGGGGACAGATACGCAGTATTTT.

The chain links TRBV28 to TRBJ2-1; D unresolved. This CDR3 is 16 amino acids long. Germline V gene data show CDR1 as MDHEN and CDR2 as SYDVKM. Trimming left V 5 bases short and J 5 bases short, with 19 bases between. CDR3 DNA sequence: TGTGCCAGCAGTCCCATATCCGCGCCATTAGACAATGAGCAGTTCTTC. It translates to CASSPISAPLDNEQFF.

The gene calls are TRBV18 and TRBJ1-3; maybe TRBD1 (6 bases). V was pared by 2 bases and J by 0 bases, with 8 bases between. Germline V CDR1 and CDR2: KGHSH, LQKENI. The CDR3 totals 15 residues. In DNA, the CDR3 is TGTGCCAGCTCACCAAGACAGGTCTCTGGAAACACCATATATTTT. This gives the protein CASSPRQVSGNTIYF.

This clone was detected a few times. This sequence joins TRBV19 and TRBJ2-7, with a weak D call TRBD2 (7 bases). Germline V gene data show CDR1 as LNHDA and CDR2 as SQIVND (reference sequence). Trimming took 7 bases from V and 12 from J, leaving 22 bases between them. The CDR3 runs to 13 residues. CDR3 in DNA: TGTGCCAGTACCCCGGAGGGGGGGACCGGCCGGTACTTC. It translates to CASTPEGGTGRYF.

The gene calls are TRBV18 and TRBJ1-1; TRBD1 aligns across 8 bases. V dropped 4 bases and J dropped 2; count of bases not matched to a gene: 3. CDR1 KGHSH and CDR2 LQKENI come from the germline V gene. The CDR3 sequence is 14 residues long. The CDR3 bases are TGTGCCAGCTCACAAGGACAGGGAAACACTGAAGCTTTCTTT. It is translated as CASSQGQGNTEAFF.

The CDR3 loop reads CASSAATGRQETQYF. CDR3 DNA sequence: TGTGCCAGCAGCGCCGCGACAGGGCGGCAGGAGACCCAGTACTTC. J is TRBJ2-5 and V is TRBV19; TRBD1 matches at 7 bases. CDR3 length equals 15 residues. J lost 5 bases, V lost 9 bases, and 15 bases had no gene match. The germline V gene has CDR1 LNHDA and CDR2 SQIVND (reference sequence). The whole variable domain, remainder taken from reference TRBV19 and TRBJ2-5, is DGGITQSPKYLFRKEGQNVTLSCEQNLNHDAMYWYRQDPGQGLRLIYYSQIVNDFQKGDIAEGYSVSREKKESFPLTVTSAQKNPTAFYLCASSAATGRQETQYFGPGTRLLVL.

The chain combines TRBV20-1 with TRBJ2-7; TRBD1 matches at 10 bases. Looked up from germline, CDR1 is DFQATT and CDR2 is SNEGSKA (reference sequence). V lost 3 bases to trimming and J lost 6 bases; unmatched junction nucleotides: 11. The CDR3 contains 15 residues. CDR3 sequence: CSASGSGTGDREQYF. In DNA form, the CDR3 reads TGCAGTGCTAGTGGCTCGGGGACAGGGGATCGCGAGCAGTACTTC.

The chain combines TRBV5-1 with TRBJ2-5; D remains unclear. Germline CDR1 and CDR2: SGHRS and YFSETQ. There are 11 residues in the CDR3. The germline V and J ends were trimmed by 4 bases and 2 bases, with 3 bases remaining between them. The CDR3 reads CASSLQETQYF. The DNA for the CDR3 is TGCGCCAGCAGCCTTCAAGAGACCCAGTACTTC.

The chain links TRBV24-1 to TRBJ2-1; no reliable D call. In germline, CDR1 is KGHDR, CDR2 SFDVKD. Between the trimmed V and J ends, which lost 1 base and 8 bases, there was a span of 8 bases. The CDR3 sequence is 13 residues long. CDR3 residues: CATSDFPDYEQFF. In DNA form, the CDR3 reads TGTGCCACCAGTGATTTCCCAGACTATGAGCAGTTCTTC.

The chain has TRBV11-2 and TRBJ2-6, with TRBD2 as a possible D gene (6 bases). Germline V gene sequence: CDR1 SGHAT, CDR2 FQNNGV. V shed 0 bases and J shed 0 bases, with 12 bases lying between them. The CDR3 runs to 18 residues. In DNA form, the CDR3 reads TGTGCCAGCAGCTTAGAGGGGGGATGGACCTCTGGGGCCAACGTCCTGACTTTC. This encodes CASSLEGGWTSGANVLTF.